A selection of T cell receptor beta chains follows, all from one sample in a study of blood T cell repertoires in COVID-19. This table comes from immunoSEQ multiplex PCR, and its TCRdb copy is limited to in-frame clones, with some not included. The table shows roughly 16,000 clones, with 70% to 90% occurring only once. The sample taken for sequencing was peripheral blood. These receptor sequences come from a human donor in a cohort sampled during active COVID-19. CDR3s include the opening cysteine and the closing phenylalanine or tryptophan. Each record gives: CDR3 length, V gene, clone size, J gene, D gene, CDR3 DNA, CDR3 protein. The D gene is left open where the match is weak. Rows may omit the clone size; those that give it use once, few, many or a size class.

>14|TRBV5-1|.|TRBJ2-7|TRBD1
TGCGCCAGCAGCCAGGGGACAGGGGGAGACGAGCAGTACTTC
CASSQGTGGDEQYF
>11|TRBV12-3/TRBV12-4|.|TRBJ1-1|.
TGTGCCAGCAGTTCGGGAGTCCCAGCTTTCTTT
CASSSGVPAFF
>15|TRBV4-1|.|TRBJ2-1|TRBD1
TGCGCCAGCCAGCCGGGGGACAGGGGTTACAATGAGCAGTTCTTC
CASQPGDRGYNEQFF
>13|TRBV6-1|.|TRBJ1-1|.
TGTGCCAGCAGTGAAGTAGATAACACTGAAGCTTTCTTT
CASSEVDNTEAFF
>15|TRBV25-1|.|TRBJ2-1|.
TGTGCCAGCAGTGAAAGGGGACTGGGATACAATGAGCAGTTCTTC
CASSERGLGYNEQFF
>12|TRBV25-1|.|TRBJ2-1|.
TGTGCCAGCAGTGAATATAGCTATGAGCAGTTCTTC
CASSEYSYEQFF
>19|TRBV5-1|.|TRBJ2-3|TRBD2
TGCGCCAGCAGCTTGTATCCCCAACTAGCGGGAGGATACACAGATACGCAGTATTTT
CASSLYPQLAGGYTDTQYF
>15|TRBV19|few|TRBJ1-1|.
TGTGCCAGTAGTATAGGTGGAGGAACCAACACTGAAGCTTTCTTT
CASSIGGGTNTEAFF
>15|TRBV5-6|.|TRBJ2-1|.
TGTGCCAGCAGATCACGGGGGACGTCCTACAATGAGCAGTTCTTC
CASRSRGTSYNEQFF
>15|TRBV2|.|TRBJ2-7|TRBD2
TGTGCCAGCAGTCCGGTAGCGGGAGGCTCCTACGAGCAGTACTTC
CASSPVAGGSYEQYF
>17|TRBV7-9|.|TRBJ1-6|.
TGTGCCAGCAGCCGACAGGCTTCAAGCTCCTATAATTCACCCCTCCACTTT
CASSRQASSSYNSPLHF
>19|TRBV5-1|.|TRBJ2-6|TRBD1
TGCGCCAGCAGCTGGGCGGACCGGACAGGGGGCTCTGGGGCCAACGTCCTGACTTTC
CASSWADRTGGSGANVLTF
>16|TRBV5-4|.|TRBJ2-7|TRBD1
TGTGCCAGCAGCGGCCCCTCGGGACAGGACTCCTACGAGCAGTACTTC
CASSGPSGQDSYEQYF
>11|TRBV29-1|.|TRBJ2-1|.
TGCAGCGTGGTCGAGGAGGGGCCCCAGTTCTTC
CSVVEEGPQFF
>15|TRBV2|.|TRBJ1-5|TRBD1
TGTGCCAGCAGTTTACAGGGGCGGAACAATCAGCCCCAGCATTTT
CASSLQGRNNQPQHF
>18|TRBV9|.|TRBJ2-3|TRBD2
TGTGCCAGCAGCCCCCGCCCTTCGGGCGGGGGATTCACAGATACGCAGTATTTT
CASSPRPSGGGFTDTQYF
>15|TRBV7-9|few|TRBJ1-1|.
TGTGCCAGCAGCTTAAGTACGGGAGTAGAGTCTGAAGCTTTCTTT
CASSLSTGVESEAFF
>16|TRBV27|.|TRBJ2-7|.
TGTGCCAGCAGTCCCGACCCGGGACACCTACTCTACGAGCAGTACTTC
CASSPDPGHLLYEQYF
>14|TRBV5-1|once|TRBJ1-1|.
TGCGCCAGCAGCTTGGTCCCCGGTGCAGGGGAAGCTTTCTTT
CASSLVPGAGEAFF
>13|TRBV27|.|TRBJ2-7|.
TGTGCCAGCAGTAGCGGATCGTCCTACGAGCAGTACTTC
CASSSGSSYEQYF
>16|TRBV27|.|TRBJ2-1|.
TGTGCCAGCAGTTCCCCGGACGCGGGACAGCATAATGAGCAGTTCTTC
CASSSPDAGQHNEQFF
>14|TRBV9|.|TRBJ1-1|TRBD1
TGTGCCAGCAGCGGAGGGACAGCGAACACTGAAGCTTTCTTT
CASSGGTANTEAFF
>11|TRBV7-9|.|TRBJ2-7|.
TGTGCCAGCAGCTTACGGGTCGAGCAGTACTTC
CASSLRVEQYF
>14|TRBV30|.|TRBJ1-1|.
TGTGCCTGGATTCTCTGGGCCCCGTGCGCTGAAGCTTTCTTT
CAWILWAPCAEAFF
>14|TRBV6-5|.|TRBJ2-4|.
TGTGCCAGCAAGCTCCCCCTAGGCAAAAACATTCAGTACTTC
CASKLPLGKNIQYF
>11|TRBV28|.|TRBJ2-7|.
TGTGCCAGCAGTTGGCGGAACGAGCAGTACTTC
CASSWRNEQYF